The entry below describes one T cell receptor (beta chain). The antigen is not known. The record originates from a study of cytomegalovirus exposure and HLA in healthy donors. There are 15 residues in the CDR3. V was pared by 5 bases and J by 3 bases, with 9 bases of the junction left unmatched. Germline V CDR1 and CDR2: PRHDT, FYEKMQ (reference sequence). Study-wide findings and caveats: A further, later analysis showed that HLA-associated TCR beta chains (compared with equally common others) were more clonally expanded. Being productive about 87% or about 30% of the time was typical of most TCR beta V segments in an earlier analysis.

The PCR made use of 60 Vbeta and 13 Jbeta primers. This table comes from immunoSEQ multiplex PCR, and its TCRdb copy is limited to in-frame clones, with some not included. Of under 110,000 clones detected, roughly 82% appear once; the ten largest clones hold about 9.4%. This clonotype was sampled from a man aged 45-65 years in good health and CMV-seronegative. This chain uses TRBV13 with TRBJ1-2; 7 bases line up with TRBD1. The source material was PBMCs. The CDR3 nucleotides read TGTGCCAGCAGCCTTAGGGGGCGTTGGGACTATGGCTACACCTTC. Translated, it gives CASSLRGRWDYGYTF.